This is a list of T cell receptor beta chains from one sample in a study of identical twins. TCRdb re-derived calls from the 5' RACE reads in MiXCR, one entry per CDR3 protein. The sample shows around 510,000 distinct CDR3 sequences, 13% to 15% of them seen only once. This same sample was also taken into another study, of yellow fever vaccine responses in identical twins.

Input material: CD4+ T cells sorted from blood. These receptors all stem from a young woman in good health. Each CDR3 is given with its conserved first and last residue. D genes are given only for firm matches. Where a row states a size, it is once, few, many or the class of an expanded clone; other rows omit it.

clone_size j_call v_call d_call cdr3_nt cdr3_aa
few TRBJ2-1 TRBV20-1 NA TGCAGTGCTTCACAAACAACGAATGAGCAGTTCTTC CSASQTTNEQFF
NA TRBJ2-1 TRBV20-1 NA TGCAGTGCTAGACCGACTCAGCGCAATGAGCAGTTCTTC CSARPTQRNEQFF
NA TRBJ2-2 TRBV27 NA TGTGCCAGCGGGCGGGGGCAAGGGACCGGGGAGCTGTTTTTT CASGRGQGTGELFF
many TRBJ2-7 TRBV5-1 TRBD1 TGCGCCAGCAGCGAGAATACAGGGGGCGAGCAGTACTTC CASSENTGGEQYF
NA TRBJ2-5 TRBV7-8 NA TGTGCCAGCAGCTTAAAAGGGCAAGAGACCCAGTACTTC CASSLKGQETQYF
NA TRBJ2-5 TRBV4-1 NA TGCGCCAGCAGCCATAGTCAGATACAAGAGACCCAGTACTTC CASSHSQIQETQYF
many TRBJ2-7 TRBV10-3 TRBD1 TGTGCCATCAGTGAGCGGGACAGGGCTTCCTACGAGCAGTACTTC CAISERDRASYEQYF
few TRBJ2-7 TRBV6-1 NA TGTGCCAGCAGTAGCGAGGGGGGGGCTTCCTACGAGCAGTACTTC CASSSEGGASYEQYF
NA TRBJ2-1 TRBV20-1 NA TGCAGTGCTAGGGGGTGGGGGTCCTACAATGAGCAGTTCTTC CSARGWGSYNEQFF
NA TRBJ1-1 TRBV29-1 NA TGCAGCGTGATTGGGGTTCGTGAAGCTTTCTTT CSVIGVREAFF
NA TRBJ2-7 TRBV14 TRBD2 TGTGCCAGCAGCCGGGGACTAGCGGGAAAATACGAGCAGTACTTC CASSRGLAGKYEQYF
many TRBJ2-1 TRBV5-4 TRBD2 TGTGCCAGCAGCTCCAAGAAGGGGACTAGCGGGAATGAGCAGTTCTTC CASSSKKGTSGNEQFF
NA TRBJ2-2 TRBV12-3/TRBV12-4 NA TGTGCCAGCAGTTTCGGCCTCCCGGCCCCGAGGGAGCTGTTTTTT CASSFGLPAPRELFF
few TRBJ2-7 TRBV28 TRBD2 TGTGCCAGCAGTTCCAGACCCGGGACTAGCGGGGGGGCCTACGAGCAGTACTTC CASSSRPGTSGGAYEQYF
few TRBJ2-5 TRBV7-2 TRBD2 TGTGCCAGCAGCTTAGCCCTCCGGGCTAGCGGGGGTGAGACCCAGTACTTC CASSLALRASGGETQYF
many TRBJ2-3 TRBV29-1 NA TGCAGCGCCGGGGGCGGATTCACAGATACGCAGTATTTT CSAGGGFTDTQYF
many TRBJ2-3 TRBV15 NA TGTGCCACCAGCAGCGACGGACAGTACACAGATACGCAGTATTTT CATSSDGQYTDTQYF
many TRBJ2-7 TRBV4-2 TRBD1 TGTGCCAGCAGCCGAACTAAGACAGGGGCCCTCTACGAGCAGTACTTC CASSRTKTGALYEQYF
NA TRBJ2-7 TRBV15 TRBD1 TGTGCCACCAGCAGTTCCGGGACAGGGGGCTACGAGCAGTACTTC CATSSSGTGGYEQYF
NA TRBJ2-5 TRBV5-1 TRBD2 TGCGCCAGCAGCCCCCTTTCGCGGGGGAAGATGGAGACCCAGTACTTC CASSPLSRGKMETQYF
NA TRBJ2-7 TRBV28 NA TGTGCCAGCACCAAACAGGGTCTGGGTAACTCCTACGAGCAGTACTTC CASTKQGLGNSYEQYF
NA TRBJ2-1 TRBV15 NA TGTGCCACCAAATCCGGGGAAGTATACAATGAGCAGTTCTTC CATKSGEVYNEQFF
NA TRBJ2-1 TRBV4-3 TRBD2 TGCGCCAGCAGCCAAGTTCCGAGCAGGACTAGCGACATACGCAATGAGCAGTTCTTC CASSQVPSRTSDIRNEQFF
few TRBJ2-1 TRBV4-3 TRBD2 TGCGCCAGCAGCCAAGCATTAGCGGGGTTCTACAATGAGCAGTTCTTC CASSQALAGFYNEQFF
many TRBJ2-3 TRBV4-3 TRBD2 TGCGCCAGCACCCGAGCAGCGGGAGACACAGATACGCAGTATTTT CASTRAAGDTDTQYF
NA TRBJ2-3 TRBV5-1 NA TGCGCCAGCAGAAAGGGCCCGGCGGACACGCAGTATTTT CASRKGPADTQYF
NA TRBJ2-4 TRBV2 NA TGTGCCAGCAGTGCCACAGGGACCAAAAACATTCAGTACTTC CASSATGTKNIQYF
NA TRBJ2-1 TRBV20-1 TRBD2 TGCAGTGCTAAGCCTTTAGCGGGGTTCGGGGTCAATGAGCAGTTCTTC CSAKPLAGFGVNEQFF
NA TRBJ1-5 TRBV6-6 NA TGTGCCACCTTGTCTGGGGGGGAAGCCCAGCATTTT CATLSGGEAQHF
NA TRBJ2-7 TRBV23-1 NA TGCGCCAGCAGTCTCTACAGAAGGAAAGGAGAGTACGAGCAGTACTTC CASSLYRRKGEYEQYF
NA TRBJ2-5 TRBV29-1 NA TGCAGCGCTGGACTTCAAGAGACCCAGTACTTC CSAGLQETQYF
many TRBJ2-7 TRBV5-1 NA TGCGCCAGCAGCCCTTACGACACTAACTACGAGCAGTACTTC CASSPYDTNYEQYF
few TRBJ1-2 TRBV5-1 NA TGCGCCAGCAGCTTGGACATGACTCTACACTACACCTTC CASSLDMTLHYTF
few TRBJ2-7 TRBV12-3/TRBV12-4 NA TGTGCCAGCAGTCATAGCGGGACAGTATTCTACGAGCAGTACTTC CASSHSGTVFYEQYF
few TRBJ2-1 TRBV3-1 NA TGTGCCAGCAGCCAAGATCCGAACAGGGAGCAGTTCTTC CASSQDPNREQFF